This TCR beta chain stems from a study of T-cell memory formation after mild COVID-19. Looking at the study overall: Largely donor-specific TCR clusters were found.

V gave up 5 bases and J gave up 0 bases; unmatched junction bases: 5. In germline, CDR1 is SGHAT, CDR2 FQNNGV. This CDR3 is 16 amino acids long. Study-wide results and limits: CD4/CD8 balance characterized clones contracting day 15 to 85, and CD4+ skew characterized later expanders.

This clonotype was seen a handful of times. The antigen remains undetermined. Using constant-segment primers, 5'RACE produced TCR alpha and TCR beta cDNA libraries carrying sample barcodes and UMIs. TCRdb recomputed calls from the 5' RACE reads with MiXCR, one row per CDR3 protein. The table has 450,000 to 650,000 distinct CDR3 sequences, more than 15% seen once. The sequence was collected from an adult woman who had mild COVID-19 (a few samples of this study predate the infection). Cell type and time point are not known. The V and J genes are TRBV11-2 and TRBJ2-1, with 9 bases aligning to TRBD1. The sequenced sample was PBMCs or a T cell subset sorted from them (not recorded which). The DNA of the CDR3 is TGTGCCAGCAGCCAGGGACAGGGCAGCTCCTACAATGAGCAGTTCTTC. This codes for CASSQGQGSSYNEQFF.